A selection of T cell receptor beta chains follows, all from one sample in a study of blood T cell repertoires in COVID-19. The data were produced by immunoSEQ multiplex PCR, yet TCRdb's version contains in-frame clones alone and is incomplete. The data hold around 100,000 clones, with roughly two thirds observed a single time. Sequenced material: peripheral blood. These receptors were taken from a man at least 80 years old with acute or convalescent COVID-19. Both conserved end residues are part of each CDR3. The D gene is left open where the match is weak. Clone size, where shown, is once, few, many, or a class for clones that have expanded.

J gene: TRBJ1-4
V gene: TRBV3-1/TRBV3-2
CDR3 length: 14
D gene: -
clone size: -
CDR3 DNA: TGTGCCAGCAGCCAGCAAGGGGCGCCGGGAAAACTGTTTTTT
CDR3 protein: CASSQQGAPGKLFF

J gene: TRBJ1-2
V gene: TRBV10-3
CDR3 length: 14
D gene: -
clone size: -
CDR3 DNA: TGTGCCATCAATGAGTCCGCGACAAACTATGGCTACACCTTC
CDR3 protein: CAINESATNYGYTF

J gene: TRBJ2-5
V gene: TRBV27
CDR3 length: 13
D gene: -
clone size: -
CDR3 DNA: TGTGCCAGCAGCCCGACCAGGGAAGAGACCCAGTACTTC
CDR3 protein: CASSPTREETQYF

J gene: TRBJ2-2
V gene: TRBV5-1
CDR3 length: 15
D gene: -
clone size: -
CDR3 DNA: TGCGCCAGCAGCTTGCGATCAGGGGACACCGGGGAGCTGTTTTTT
CDR3 protein: CASSLRSGDTGELFF

J gene: TRBJ1-2
V gene: TRBV27
CDR3 length: 14
D gene: TRBD1
clone size: once
CDR3 DNA: TGTGCCAGCAGTTTAACGGACAGGGCAGGAGTGCACACCTTC
CDR3 protein: CASSLTDRAGVHTF

J gene: TRBJ1-1
V gene: TRBV6-5
CDR3 length: 13
D gene: -
clone size: -
CDR3 DNA: TGTGCCAGCAGGGGTCCTGCGGGCACTGAAGCTTTCTTT
CDR3 protein: CASRGPAGTEAFF

J gene: TRBJ2-1
V gene: TRBV7-3
CDR3 length: 14
D gene: -
clone size: few
CDR3 DNA: TGTGCCAGCAGCCCGGGACTGGACTACAATGAGCAGTTCTTC
CDR3 protein: CASSPGLDYNEQFF

J gene: TRBJ1-5
V gene: TRBV7-9
CDR3 length: 14
D gene: -
clone size: many
CDR3 DNA: TGTGCCAGCAGCTCGGGGGGAAACAATCAGCCCCAGCATTTT
CDR3 protein: CASSSGGNNQPQHF

J gene: TRBJ2-5
V gene: TRBV6-2/TRBV6-3
CDR3 length: 13
D gene: TRBD1
clone size: few
CDR3 DNA: TGTGCCAGCAGTTTTGACAGGGGGGAGACCCAGTACTTC
CDR3 protein: CASSFDRGETQYF

J gene: TRBJ2-3
V gene: TRBV3-1/TRBV3-2
CDR3 length: 13
D gene: TRBD1
clone size: -
CDR3 DNA: TGTGCCAGCAGCCAGCTGGACAGGGAAGCGCAGTATTTT
CDR3 protein: CASSQLDREAQYF

J gene: TRBJ2-7
V gene: TRBV6-2/TRBV6-3
CDR3 length: 17
D gene: TRBD2
clone size: -
CDR3 DNA: TGTGCCAGCAGTCGCCCGACTAGCGGGAGGGCCAGGGACGAGCAGTACTTC
CDR3 protein: CASSRPTSGRARDEQYF

J gene: TRBJ2-1
V gene: TRBV6-5
CDR3 length: 14
D gene: -
clone size: -
CDR3 DNA: TGTGCCAGCATATGGGAGAGCTCCTACAATGAGCAGTTCTTC
CDR3 protein: CASIWESSYNEQFF

J gene: TRBJ2-5
V gene: TRBV14
CDR3 length: 15
D gene: -
clone size: few
CDR3 DNA: TGTGCCAGCAGCCAAGCCGGGGGAGGCGGCGAGACCCAGTACTTC
CDR3 protein: CASSQAGGGGETQYF

J gene: TRBJ2-2
V gene: TRBV7-9
CDR3 length: 15
D gene: TRBD2
clone size: -
CDR3 DNA: TGTGCCAGCAGCTCGGGACTAGCGGGGACCGGGGAGCTGTTTTTT
CDR3 protein: CASSSGLAGTGELFF

J gene: TRBJ2-3
V gene: TRBV19
CDR3 length: 16
D gene: -
clone size: once
CDR3 DNA: TGTGCCAGTAGGGACTTTGGCAGGCAGGACACAGATACGCAGTATTTT
CDR3 protein: CASRDFGRQDTDTQYF

J gene: TRBJ2-2
V gene: TRBV29-1
CDR3 length: 14
D gene: TRBD2
clone size: -
CDR3 DNA: TGCAGTGCTAGACTAGCGGGAGTCCCCGGGGAGCTGTTTTTT
CDR3 protein: CSARLAGVPGELFF

J gene: TRBJ2-7
V gene: TRBV7-9
CDR3 length: 19
D gene: TRBD1
clone size: -
CDR3 DNA: TGTGCCAGCATCCACGATGGGGGACAGACAGGAAACGATACCTACGAGCAGTACTTC
CDR3 protein: CASIHDGGQTGNDTYEQYF

J gene: TRBJ2-1
V gene: TRBV7-9
CDR3 length: 12
D gene: TRBD1
clone size: -
CDR3 DNA: TGTGCCAGCAGCTTAATTCAGGACAGGCAATTCTTC
CDR3 protein: CASSLIQDRQFF

J gene: TRBJ2-7
V gene: TRBV20-1
CDR3 length: 15
D gene: -
clone size: -
CDR3 DNA: TGCAGTGCTAGTGAGATAGGCAAACTATCCTACGAGCAGTACTTC
CDR3 protein: CSASEIGKLSYEQYF

J gene: TRBJ2-7
V gene: TRBV29-1
CDR3 length: 11
D gene: -
clone size: -
CDR3 DNA: TGCAGCGCCCACCGAGGCTACGAGCAGTACTTC
CDR3 protein: CSAHRGYEQYF

J gene: TRBJ2-3
V gene: TRBV6-2/TRBV6-3
CDR3 length: 18
D gene: TRBD2
clone size: -
CDR3 DNA: TGTGCCAGCAGTGGCTCCGGGACTAGCGGGCCTAGCACAGATACGCAGTATTTT
CDR3 protein: CASSGSGTSGPSTDTQYF

J gene: TRBJ1-1
V gene: TRBV20-1
CDR3 length: 11
D gene: TRBD1
clone size: once
CDR3 DNA: TGCAGTGCCGGTAAACAGGGGGGAGCTTTCTTT
CDR3 protein: CSAGKQGGAFF

J gene: TRBJ2-1
V gene: TRBV24-1
CDR3 length: 15
D gene: TRBD2
clone size: -
CDR3 DNA: TGTGCCACCAGTGGGACTAGCGGCAGCCCCAATGAGCAGTTCTTC
CDR3 protein: CATSGTSGSPNEQFF

J gene: TRBJ1-2
V gene: TRBV7-2
CDR3 length: 12
D gene: -
clone size: -
CDR3 DNA: TGTGCCAGCAGCCGAGATGAGGGTGGCTACACCTTC
CDR3 protein: CASSRDEGGYTF

J gene: TRBJ1-4
V gene: TRBV5-1
CDR3 length: 14
D gene: -
clone size: -
CDR3 DNA: TGCGCCAGCAGCTCAGACAGAACTAATGAAAAACTGTTTTTT
CDR3 protein: CASSSDRTNEKLFF

J gene: TRBJ2-7
V gene: TRBV27
CDR3 length: 15
D gene: TRBD1
clone size: -
CDR3 DNA: TGTGCCAGCAGTTCCCCGGGACAGGGAAGCTACGAGCAGTACTTC
CDR3 protein: CASSSPGQGSYEQYF

J gene: TRBJ2-1
V gene: TRBV5-5
CDR3 length: 20
D gene: TRBD2
clone size: -
CDR3 DNA: TGTGCCAGCAGCTTGAGGTATAGCGGGAGGGCCAATACTAATTACAATGAGCAGTTCTTC
CDR3 protein: CASSLRYSGRANTNYNEQFF

J gene: TRBJ2-1
V gene: TRBV16
CDR3 length: 16
D gene: -
clone size: once
CDR3 DNA: TGTGCCAGCAGCCAATCGAGGCAGCCATTTGACAATGAGCAGTTCTTC
CDR3 protein: CASSQSRQPFDNEQFF

J gene: TRBJ2-3
V gene: TRBV27
CDR3 length: 16
D gene: TRBD2
clone size: -
CDR3 DNA: TGTGCCAGCAGACGCTTCGGGAGGGGCTATACAGATACGCAGTATTTT
CDR3 protein: CASRRFGRGYTDTQYF

J gene: TRBJ2-7
V gene: TRBV14
CDR3 length: 16
D gene: TRBD2
clone size: -
CDR3 DNA: TGTGCCAGCAGCCGTAGCGGGAGGGCCCTCTCGGACGAGCAGTACTTC
CDR3 protein: CASSRSGRALSDEQYF

J gene: TRBJ2-1
V gene: TRBV27
CDR3 length: 13
D gene: -
clone size: -
CDR3 DNA: TGTGCCAGCAGTCGGGACTCCTACAATGAGCAGTTCTTC
CDR3 protein: CASSRDSYNEQFF

J gene: TRBJ2-7
V gene: TRBV7-8
CDR3 length: 15
D gene: -
clone size: once
CDR3 DNA: TGTGCCAGCAGCTTAAGGGGGGGATTCTCCTACGAGCAGTACTTC
CDR3 protein: CASSLRGGFSYEQYF

J gene: TRBJ2-3
V gene: TRBV7-3
CDR3 length: 15
D gene: -
clone size: -
CDR3 DNA: TGTGCCAGCAGCTTAGGGCGGGTCAATGCAGATACGCAGTATTTT
CDR3 protein: CASSLGRVNADTQYF

J gene: TRBJ1-5
V gene: TRBV7-9
CDR3 length: 17
D gene: -
clone size: -
CDR3 DNA: TGTGCCAGCAGCTTAGGGACAGATAGCTATAGCAATCAGCCCCAGCATTTT
CDR3 protein: CASSLGTDSYSNQPQHF

J gene: TRBJ2-7
V gene: TRBV6-2/TRBV6-3
CDR3 length: 15
D gene: TRBD2
clone size: -
CDR3 DNA: TGTGCCAGCAGTTACTCGGCTCTAGCGGGCTACGAGCAGTACTTC
CDR3 protein: CASSYSALAGYEQYF

J gene: TRBJ2-3
V gene: TRBV5-4
CDR3 length: 14
D gene: TRBD2
clone size: -
CDR3 DNA: TGTGCCAGCAGCTTCGAAGCGGGGGAAGGCACGCAGTATTTT
CDR3 protein: CASSFEAGEGTQYF

J gene: TRBJ2-3
V gene: TRBV7-3
CDR3 length: 13
D gene: -
clone size: -
CDR3 DNA: TGTGCCAGCAGCTGGGCTCCTACCGATACGCAGTATTTT
CDR3 protein: CASSWAPTDTQYF

J gene: TRBJ1-5
V gene: TRBV5-5
CDR3 length: 16
D gene: -
clone size: few
CDR3 DNA: TGTGCCAGCAGCCCCCTGGGCGGGGACGGCAATCAGCCCCAGCATTTT
CDR3 protein: CASSPLGGDGNQPQHF

J gene: TRBJ1-4
V gene: TRBV29-1
CDR3 length: 14
D gene: -
clone size: -
CDR3 DNA: TGCAGCGTTGGCTCCTGGGGGCAAAATGAAAAACTGTTTTTT
CDR3 protein: CSVGSWGQNEKLFF

J gene: TRBJ2-5
V gene: TRBV5-4
CDR3 length: 15
D gene: TRBD2
clone size: once
CDR3 DNA: TGTGCCAGCAGCTTGGGCGGGAGGGCCCAAGAGACCCAGTACTTC
CDR3 protein: CASSLGGRAQETQYF

J gene: TRBJ2-1
V gene: TRBV11-2
CDR3 length: 14
D gene: TRBD2
clone size: -
CDR3 DNA: TGTGCCAGCAGCTTAGGTGGCGGGGGGAATGAGCAGTTCTTC
CDR3 protein: CASSLGGGGNEQFF

J gene: TRBJ2-7
V gene: TRBV5-1
CDR3 length: 12
D gene: -
clone size: few
CDR3 DNA: TGCGCCAGCAGCTCCCAATACGGCGAGCAGTACTTC
CDR3 protein: CASSSQYGEQYF

J gene: TRBJ2-1
V gene: TRBV9
CDR3 length: 15
D gene: TRBD2
clone size: few
CDR3 DNA: TGTGCCAGCAGCGGGCTAGCGGGGGGGTACAATGAGCAGTTCTTC
CDR3 protein: CASSGLAGGYNEQFF

J gene: TRBJ2-1
V gene: TRBV12-3/TRBV12-4
CDR3 length: 12
D gene: -
clone size: -
CDR3 DNA: TGTGCCAGCAGCCGTGGGCAGTTTGAGCAGTTCTTC
CDR3 protein: CASSRGQFEQFF

J gene: TRBJ1-5
V gene: TRBV29-1
CDR3 length: 13
D gene: -
clone size: -
CDR3 DNA: TGCAGCGTTGGCGGGAATAGCAATCAGCCCCAGCATTTT
CDR3 protein: CSVGGNSNQPQHF

J gene: TRBJ2-1
V gene: TRBV6-5
CDR3 length: 13
D gene: TRBD1
clone size: -
CDR3 DNA: TGTGCCAGCAGTTGGGACAGGGTGAATGAGCAGTTCTTC
CDR3 protein: CASSWDRVNEQFF

J gene: TRBJ1-3
V gene: TRBV7-2
CDR3 length: 14
D gene: -
clone size: -
CDR3 DNA: TGTGCCAGCAGCTTATCCACAGGACCAAACACCATATATTTT
CDR3 protein: CASSLSTGPNTIYF

J gene: TRBJ1-2
V gene: TRBV19
CDR3 length: 13
D gene: -
clone size: -
CDR3 DNA: TGTGCCAGTAGTTTGGCAGGGCAAAATGGCTACACCTTC
CDR3 protein: CASSLAGQNGYTF

J gene: TRBJ1-4
V gene: TRBV18
CDR3 length: 13
D gene: -
clone size: -
CDR3 DNA: TGTGCCAGCTCACCAGAGGGCCCGCCTAAGCTGTTTTTT
CDR3 protein: CASSPEGPPKLFF

J gene: TRBJ2-3
V gene: TRBV6-5
CDR3 length: 11
D gene: -
clone size: -
CDR3 DNA: TGTGCCAGCAGCCTAGCAGATACGCAGTATTTT
CDR3 protein: CASSLADTQYF

J gene: TRBJ2-2
V gene: TRBV2
CDR3 length: 12
D gene: -
clone size: -
CDR3 DNA: TGTGCCAGCCAATACACAACCGGGGAGCTGTTTTTT
CDR3 protein: CASQYTTGELFF

J gene: TRBJ2-7
V gene: TRBV7-6
CDR3 length: 15
D gene: -
clone size: -
CDR3 DNA: TGTGCCAGCAGCTTAAAGCCCGGGACAATCTACGAGCAGTACTTC
CDR3 protein: CASSLKPGTIYEQYF

J gene: TRBJ2-7
V gene: TRBV10-3
CDR3 length: 12
D gene: -
clone size: -
CDR3 DNA: TGTGCCATCAGTGTTAGCTCCTACGAGCAGTACTTC
CDR3 protein: CAISVSSYEQYF

J gene: TRBJ1-2
V gene: TRBV2
CDR3 length: 12
D gene: TRBD1
clone size: -
CDR3 DNA: TGTGCCAGCAGCCTAGGGGGCCGGGGCTACACCTTC
CDR3 protein: CASSLGGRGYTF

J gene: TRBJ1-5
V gene: TRBV6-2/TRBV6-3
CDR3 length: 15
D gene: -
clone size: -
CDR3 DNA: TGTGCCAGCAGTCGCCGGTTGCGGAGCAATCAGCCCCAGCATTTT
CDR3 protein: CASSRRLRSNQPQHF